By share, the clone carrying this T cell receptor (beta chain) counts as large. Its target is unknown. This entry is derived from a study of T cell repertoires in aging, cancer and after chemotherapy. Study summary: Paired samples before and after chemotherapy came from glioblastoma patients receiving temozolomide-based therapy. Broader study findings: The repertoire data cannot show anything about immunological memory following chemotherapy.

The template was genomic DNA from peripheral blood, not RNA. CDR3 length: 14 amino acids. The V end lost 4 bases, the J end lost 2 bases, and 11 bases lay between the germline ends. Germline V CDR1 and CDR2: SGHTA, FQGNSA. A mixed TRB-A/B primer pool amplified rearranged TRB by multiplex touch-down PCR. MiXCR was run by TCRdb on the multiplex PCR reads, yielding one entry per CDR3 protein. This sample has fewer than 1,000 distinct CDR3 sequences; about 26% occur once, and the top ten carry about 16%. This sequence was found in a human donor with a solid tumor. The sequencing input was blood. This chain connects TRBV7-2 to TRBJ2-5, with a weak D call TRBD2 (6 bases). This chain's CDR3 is CASSSRERQETQYF. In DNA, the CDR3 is TGTGCCAGCAGCTCTCGGGAGCGGCAAGAGACCCAGTACTTC.